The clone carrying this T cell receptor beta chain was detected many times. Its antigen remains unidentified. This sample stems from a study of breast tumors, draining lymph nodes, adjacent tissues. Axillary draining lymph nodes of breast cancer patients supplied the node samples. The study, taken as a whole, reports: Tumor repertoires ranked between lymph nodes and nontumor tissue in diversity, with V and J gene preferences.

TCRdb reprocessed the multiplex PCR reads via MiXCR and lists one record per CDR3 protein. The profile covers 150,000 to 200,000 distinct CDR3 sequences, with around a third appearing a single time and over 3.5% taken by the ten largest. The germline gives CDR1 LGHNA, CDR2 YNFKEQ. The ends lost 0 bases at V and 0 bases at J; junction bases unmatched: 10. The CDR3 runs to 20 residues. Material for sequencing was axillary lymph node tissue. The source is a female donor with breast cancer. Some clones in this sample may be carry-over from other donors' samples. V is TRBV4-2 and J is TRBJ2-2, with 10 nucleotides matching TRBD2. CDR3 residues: CASSQDISGRAGANTGELFF. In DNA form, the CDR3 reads TGTGCCAGCAGCCAAGATATAAGCGGGAGGGCCGGAGCGAACACCGGGGAGCTGTTTTTT.